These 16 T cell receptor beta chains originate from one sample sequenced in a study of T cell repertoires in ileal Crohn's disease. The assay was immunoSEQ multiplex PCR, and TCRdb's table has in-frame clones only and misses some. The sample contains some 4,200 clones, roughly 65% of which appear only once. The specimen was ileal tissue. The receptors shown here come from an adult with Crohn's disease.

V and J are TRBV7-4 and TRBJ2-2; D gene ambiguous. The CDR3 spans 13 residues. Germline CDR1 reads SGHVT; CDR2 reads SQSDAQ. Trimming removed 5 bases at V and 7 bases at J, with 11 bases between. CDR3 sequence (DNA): TGTGCCAGCAGCCCCTCCTATATCGGGGAGCTGTTTTTT. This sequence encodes CASSPSYIGELFF.

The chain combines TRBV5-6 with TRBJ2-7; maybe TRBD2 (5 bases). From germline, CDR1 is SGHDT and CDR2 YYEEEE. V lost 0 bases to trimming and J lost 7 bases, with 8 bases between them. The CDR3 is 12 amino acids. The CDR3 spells CASSLGGSEQYF. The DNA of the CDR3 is TGTGCCAGCAGCTTGGGAGGGTCTGAGCAGTACTTC.

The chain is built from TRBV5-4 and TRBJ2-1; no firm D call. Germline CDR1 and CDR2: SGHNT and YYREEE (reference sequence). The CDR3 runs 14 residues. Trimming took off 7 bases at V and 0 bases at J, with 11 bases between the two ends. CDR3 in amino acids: CASGPSGSYNEQFF. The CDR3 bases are TGTGCCAGCGGGCCCTCCGGCTCCTACAATGAGCAGTTCTTC. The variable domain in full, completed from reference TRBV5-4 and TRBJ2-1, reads ETGVTQSPTHLIKTRGQQVTLRCSSQSGHNTVSWYQQALGQGPQFIFQYYREEENGRGNFPPRFSGLQFPNYSSELNVNALELDDSALYLCASGPSGSYNEQFFGPGTRLTVL.

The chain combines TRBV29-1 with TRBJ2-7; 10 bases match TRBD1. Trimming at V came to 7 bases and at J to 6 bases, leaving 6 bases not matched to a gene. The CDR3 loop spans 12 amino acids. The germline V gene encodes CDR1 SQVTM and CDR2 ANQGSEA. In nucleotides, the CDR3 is TGCAGCGCACGACAGGGGGCAGGCGAGCAGTACTTC. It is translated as CSARQGAGEQYF.

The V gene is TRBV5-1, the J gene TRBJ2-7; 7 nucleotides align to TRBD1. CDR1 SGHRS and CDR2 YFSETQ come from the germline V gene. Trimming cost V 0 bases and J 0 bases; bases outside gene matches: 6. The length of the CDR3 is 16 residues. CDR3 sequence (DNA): TGCGCCAGCAGCTTGGTAGGGGGCCCCGTCTCCTACGAGCAGTACTTC. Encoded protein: CASSLVGGPVSYEQYF.

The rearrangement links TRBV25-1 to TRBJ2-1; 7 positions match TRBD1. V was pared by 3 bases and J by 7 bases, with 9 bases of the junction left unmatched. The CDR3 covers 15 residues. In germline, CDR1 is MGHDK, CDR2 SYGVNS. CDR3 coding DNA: TGTGCCAGCAGTGATCACGGACAGGCTAGAAATGAGCAGTTCTTC. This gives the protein CASSDHGQARNEQFF.

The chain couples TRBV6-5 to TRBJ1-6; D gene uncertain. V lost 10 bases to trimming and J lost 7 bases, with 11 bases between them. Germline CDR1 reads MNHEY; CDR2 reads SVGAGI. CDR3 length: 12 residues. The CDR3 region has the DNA TGTGCCACCTCTTCGGGGAATTCACCCCTCCACTTT. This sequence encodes CATSSGNSPLHF.

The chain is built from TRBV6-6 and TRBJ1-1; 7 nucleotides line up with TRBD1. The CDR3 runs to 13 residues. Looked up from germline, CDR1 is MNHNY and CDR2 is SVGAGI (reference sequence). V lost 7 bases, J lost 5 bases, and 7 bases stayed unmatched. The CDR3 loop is CASTQTGITEAFF. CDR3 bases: TGTGCCAGCACACAGACAGGGATAACTGAAGCTTTCTTT.

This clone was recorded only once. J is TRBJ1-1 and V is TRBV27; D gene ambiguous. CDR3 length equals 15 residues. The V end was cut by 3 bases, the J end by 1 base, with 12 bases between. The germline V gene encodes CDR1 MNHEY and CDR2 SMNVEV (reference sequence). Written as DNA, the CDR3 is TGTGCCAGCAGTTTGGTGGCAGGCGAGAACACTGAAGCTTTCTTT. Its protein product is CASSLVAGENTEAFF.

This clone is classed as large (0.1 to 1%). DNA of the CDR3: TGTGCCAGTAGTATATCCAGAAATCAGCCCCAGCATTTT. This sequence encodes CASSISRNQPQHF. The chain carries TRBV19 and TRBJ1-5; no firm D call. This CDR3 is built from 13 residues. Trimming shortened V by 2 bases and J by 4 bases, and 6 bases separated the two germline ends. In germline, CDR1 is LNHDA, CDR2 SQIVND (reference sequence).

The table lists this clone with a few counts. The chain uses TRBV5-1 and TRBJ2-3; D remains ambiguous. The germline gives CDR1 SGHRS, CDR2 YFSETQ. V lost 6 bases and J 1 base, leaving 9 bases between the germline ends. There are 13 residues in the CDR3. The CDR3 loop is CASTRRGTDTQYF. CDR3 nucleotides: TGCGCCAGCACCCGCCGGGGCACAGATACGCAGTATTTT.

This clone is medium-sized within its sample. The CDR3 sequence: CASSAGGTVNSPLHF. The CDR3 bases are TGTGCCAGCAGTGCCGGGGGGACCGTTAATTCACCCCTCCACTTT. The chain couples TRBV2 to TRBJ1-6; weak D call: TRBD1 (5 bases). V was cut by 4 bases and J by 6 bases, with 13 bases left in between. CDR3 size: 15 residues. Germline V lookup: CDR1 SNHLY, CDR2 FYNNEI.

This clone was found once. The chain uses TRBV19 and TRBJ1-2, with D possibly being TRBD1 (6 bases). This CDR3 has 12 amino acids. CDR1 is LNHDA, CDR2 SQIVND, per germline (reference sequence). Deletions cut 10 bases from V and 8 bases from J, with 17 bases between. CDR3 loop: CATQRGGQGYTF. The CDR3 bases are TGTGCCACCCAACGGGGGGGCCAGGGCTACACCTTC.

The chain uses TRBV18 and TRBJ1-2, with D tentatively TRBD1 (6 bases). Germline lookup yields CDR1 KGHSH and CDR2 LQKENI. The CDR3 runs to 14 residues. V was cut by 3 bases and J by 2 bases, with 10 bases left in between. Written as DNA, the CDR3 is TGTGCCAGCTCACCTACGACAGGAAACTATGGCTACACCTTC. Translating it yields CASSPTTGNYGYTF.

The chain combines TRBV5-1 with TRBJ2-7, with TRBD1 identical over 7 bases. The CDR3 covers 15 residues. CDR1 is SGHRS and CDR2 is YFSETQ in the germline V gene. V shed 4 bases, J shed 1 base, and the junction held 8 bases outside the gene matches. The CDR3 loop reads CASSPAGTESYEQYF. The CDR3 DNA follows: TGCGCCAGCAGCCCCGCCGGGACAGAATCCTACGAGCAGTACTTC. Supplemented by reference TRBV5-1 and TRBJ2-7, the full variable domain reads KAGVTQTPRYLIKTRGQQVTLSCSPISGHRSVSWYQQTPGQGLQFLFEYFSETQRNKGNFPGRFSGRQFSNSRSEMNVSTLELGDSALYLCASSPAGTESYEQYFGPGTRLTVT.

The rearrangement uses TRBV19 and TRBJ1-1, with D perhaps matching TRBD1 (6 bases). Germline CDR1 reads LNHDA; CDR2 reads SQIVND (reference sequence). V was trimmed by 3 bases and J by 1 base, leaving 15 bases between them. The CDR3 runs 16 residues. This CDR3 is CASSILTGQRNTEAFF. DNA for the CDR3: TGTGCCAGTAGTATTTTAACAGGGCAACGGAACACTGAAGCTTTCTTT.